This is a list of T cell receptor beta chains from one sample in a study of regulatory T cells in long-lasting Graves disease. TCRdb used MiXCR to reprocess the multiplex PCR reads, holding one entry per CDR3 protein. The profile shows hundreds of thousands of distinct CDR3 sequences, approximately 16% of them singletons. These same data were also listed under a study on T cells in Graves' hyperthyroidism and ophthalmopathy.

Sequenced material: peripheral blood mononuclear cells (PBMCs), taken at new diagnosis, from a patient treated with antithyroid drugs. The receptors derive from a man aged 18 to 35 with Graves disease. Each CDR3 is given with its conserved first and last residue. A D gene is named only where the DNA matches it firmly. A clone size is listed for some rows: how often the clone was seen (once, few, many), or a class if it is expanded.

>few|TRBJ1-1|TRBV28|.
CASTPRMSTEAFF
TGTGCCAGCACTCCCCGCATGAGCACTGAAGCTTTCTTT
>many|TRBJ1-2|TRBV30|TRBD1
CAWSAPGGGGYTF
TGTGCCTGGAGTGCCCCAGGGGGCGGTGGCTACACCTTC
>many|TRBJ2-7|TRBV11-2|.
CASSLDPREQYF
TGTGCCAGCAGCTTAGATCCCCGGGAGCAGTACTTC
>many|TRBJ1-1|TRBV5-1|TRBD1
CASSSRTGGGTEAFF
TGCGCCAGCAGCTCCCGGACAGGGGGAGGCACTGAAGCTTTCTTT
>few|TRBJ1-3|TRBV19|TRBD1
CASSQTGYYGNTIYF
TGTGCCAGTAGCCAGACAGGGTATTATGGAAACACCATATATTTT
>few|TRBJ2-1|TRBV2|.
CAGILEMGHNEQFF
TGTGCCGGAATCCTAGAGATGGGACACAATGAGCAGTTCTTC
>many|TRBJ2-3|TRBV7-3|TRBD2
CASSLTGLAGATDTQYF
TGTGCCAGCAGCTTAACAGGACTAGCGGGAGCCACAGATACGCAGTATTTT
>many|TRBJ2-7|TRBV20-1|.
CSARPVLNAGSHEQYF
TGCAGTGCTAGGCCCGTACTCAATGCCGGCTCCCACGAGCAGTACTTC
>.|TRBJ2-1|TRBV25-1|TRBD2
CASSGDAGDNEQFF
TGTGCCAGCAGTGGGGACGCGGGAGACAATGAGCAGTTCTTC
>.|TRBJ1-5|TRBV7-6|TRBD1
CASSLETGGQPQHF
TGTGCCAGCAGCTTGGAGACAGGGGGTCAGCCCCAGCATTTT
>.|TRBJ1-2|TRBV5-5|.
CASTTYRQEYGDGYTF
TGTGCCAGCACCACCTACCGACAGGAGTACGGCGATGGCTACACCTTC
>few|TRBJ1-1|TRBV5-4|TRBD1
CASIIQGRDTEAFF
TGTGCCAGCATTATACAGGGGCGGGACACTGAAGCTTTCTTT
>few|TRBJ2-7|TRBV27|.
CASSLTAETSSYEQYF
TGTGCCAGCAGTTTAACCGCGGAAACGAGCTCCTACGAGCAGTACTTC
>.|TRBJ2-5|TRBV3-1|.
CASSQGGPQETQYF
TGTGCCAGCAGCCAAGGCGGGCCCCAAGAGACCCAGTACTTC
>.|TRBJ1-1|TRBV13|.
CASSFLSGEPRKAFF
TGTGCCAGCAGCTTCCTCTCCGGGGAACCCCGGAAAGCTTTCTTT
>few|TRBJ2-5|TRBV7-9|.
CASSPRDLQETQYF
TGTGCCAGCAGCCCTCGGGACTTACAAGAGACCCAGTACTTC
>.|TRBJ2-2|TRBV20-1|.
CSAPGSTGELFF
TGCAGTGCCCCAGGGAGCACCGGGGAGCTGTTTTTT
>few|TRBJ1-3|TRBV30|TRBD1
CAWTKKPGQGFSGNTIYF
TGTGCCTGGACAAAGAAACCGGGACAGGGATTCTCTGGAAACACCATATATTTT
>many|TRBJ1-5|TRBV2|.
CASADEGRQPQHF
TGTGCCAGCGCGGATGAGGGCCGGCAGCCCCAGCATTTT
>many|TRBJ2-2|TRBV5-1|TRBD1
CASSQGQGAGGELFF
TGCGCCAGCAGCCAAGGACAGGGGGCTGGCGGGGAGCTGTTTTTT
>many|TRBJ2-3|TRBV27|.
CASSLTRITPDTQYF
TGTGCCAGCAGTTTGACCAGAATCACCCCAGATACGCAGTATTTT
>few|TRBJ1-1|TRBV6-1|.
CASESGSEAFF
TGTGCCAGCGAATCGGGATCAGAAGCTTTCTTT
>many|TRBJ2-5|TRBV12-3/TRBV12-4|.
CASSGEGILQETQYF
TGTGCCAGCAGCGGCGAGGGTATCCTCCAAGAGACCCAGTACTTC
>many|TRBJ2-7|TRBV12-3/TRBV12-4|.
CASSLARGEQYF
TGTGCCAGCAGTTTAGCCAGGGGCGAGCAGTACTTC
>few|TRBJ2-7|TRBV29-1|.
CSVQGSQGSYEQYF
TGCAGCGTTCAAGGATCCCAGGGTTCCTACGAGCAGTACTTC
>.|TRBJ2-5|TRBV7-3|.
CASSPSRGETQYF
TGTGCCAGCAGCCCCTCCAGGGGTGAGACCCAGTACTTC
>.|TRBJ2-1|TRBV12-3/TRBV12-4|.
CASTLVSDEQFF
TGTGCCAGCACCTTGGTATCGGATGAGCAGTTCTTC
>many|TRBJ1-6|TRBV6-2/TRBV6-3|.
CASRVQGSYSPLHF
TGTGCCAGCAGAGTTCAGGGGTCGTATTCACCCCTCCACTTT
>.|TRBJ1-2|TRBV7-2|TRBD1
CASSLGGGRGYTF
TGTGCCAGCAGCTTAGGAGGGGGCCGGGGCTACACCTTC
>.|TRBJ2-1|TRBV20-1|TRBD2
CSAKASGNEQFF
TGCAGTGCTAAGGCTAGCGGGAATGAGCAGTTCTTC
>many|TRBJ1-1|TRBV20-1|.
CSARVGAENTEAFF
TGCAGTGCTAGAGTGGGGGCGGAAAACACTGAAGCTTTCTTT
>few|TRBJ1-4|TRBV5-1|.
CASSSDPYGGVGEKLFF
TGCGCCAGCAGCTCAGACCCCTACGGGGGGGTAGGAGAAAAACTGTTTTTT
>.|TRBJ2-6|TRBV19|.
CASSPLTFGANVLTF
TGTGCCAGTAGTCCCCTGACTTTTGGGGCCAACGTCCTGACTTTC
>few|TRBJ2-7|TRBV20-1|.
CSAGTPYEQYF
TGCAGTGCTGGGACACCCTACGAGCAGTACTTC
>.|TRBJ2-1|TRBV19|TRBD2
CASSTPGLAGRLYNEQFF
TGTGCCAGTAGTACCCCCGGACTAGCGGGACGATTATACAATGAGCAGTTCTTC
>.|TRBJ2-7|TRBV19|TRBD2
CASSRTGREAEQYF
TGTGCCAGTAGCCGTACCGGGCGGGAGGCCGAGCAGTACTTC
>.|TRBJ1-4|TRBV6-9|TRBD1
CASSYSGQGNEELCF
TGTGCCAGCAGTTACTCCGGACAGGGGAATGAAGAACTGTGTTTT
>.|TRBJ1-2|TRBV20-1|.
CSADPRNDYGYTF
TGCAGTGCTGATCCTCGTAACGACTATGGCTACACCTTC
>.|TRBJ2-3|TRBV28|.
CASSQMQVTQYF
TGTGCCAGCAGTCAAATGCAGGTTACGCAGTATTTT
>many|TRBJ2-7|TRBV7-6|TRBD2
CASSNSGSREQYF
TGTGCCAGCAGCAATAGCGGGAGCAGGGAGCAGTACTTC
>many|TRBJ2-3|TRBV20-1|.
CSARPLQGNLTDTQYF
TGCAGTGCTAGACCGCTCCAGGGGAACCTCACAGATACGCAGTATTTT
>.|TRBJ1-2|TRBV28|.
CASNRWGYGYTF
TGTGCCAGCAATCGGTGGGGCTATGGCTACACCTTC
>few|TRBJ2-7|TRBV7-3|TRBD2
CASSLTREGPFDF
TGTGCCAGCAGCTTAACGAGGGAGGGCCCTTTTGACTTC
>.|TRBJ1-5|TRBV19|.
CASSIGANQPQHF
TGTGCCAGTAGTATAGGGGCCAATCAGCCCCAGCATTTT
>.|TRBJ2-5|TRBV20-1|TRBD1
CSARVVNGRGHVETQYF
TGCAGTGCTAGAGTCGTCAATGGCAGGGGGCACGTGGAGACCCAGTACTTC
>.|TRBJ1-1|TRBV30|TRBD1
CAWRGTGGNTEAFF
TGTGCCTGGAGAGGAACAGGGGGGAACACTGAAGCTTTCTTT
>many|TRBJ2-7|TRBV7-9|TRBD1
CASQLASGTGVYEQYF
TGTGCCAGCCAATTAGCCTCCGGGACAGGAGTTTACGAGCAGTACTTC
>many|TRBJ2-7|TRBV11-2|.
CASSDGGAYYEQYF
TGTGCCAGCAGCGATGGCGGGGCGTACTACGAGCAGTACTTC
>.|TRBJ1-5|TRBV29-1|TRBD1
CSVKTGGGNQPQHF
TGCAGCGTAAAGACAGGGGGAGGCAATCAGCCCCAGCATTTT
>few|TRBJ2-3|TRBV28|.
CASSTVADTQYF
TGTGCCAGCTCCACGGTGGCAGATACGCAGTATTTT
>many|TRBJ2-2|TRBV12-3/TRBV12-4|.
CASSLEGANTGELFF
TGTGCCAGCAGTTTAGAAGGGGCGAACACCGGGGAGCTGTTTTTT
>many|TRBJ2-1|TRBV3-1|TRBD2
CASSSSGRGEQFF
TGTGCCAGCAGCTCTAGCGGGAGAGGAGAGCAGTTCTTC
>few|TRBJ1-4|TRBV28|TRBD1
CASPRDRSATNEKLFF
TGTGCCAGCCCCCGGGACAGGAGCGCGACTAATGAAAAACTGTTTTTT